Following are 26 T cell receptor beta chains from one sample sequenced in a study of T cell responses to AZD1222 COVID-19 vaccine. Method: immunoSEQ multiplex PCR; TCRdb's copy keeps in-frame clones and lacks some. The sample lists about 150,000 clones, 75% to 95% occurring once. This sample comprised peripheral blood, obtained on day 0 of AZD1222 vaccination. These receptors came from an adult in good health.

The chain combines TRBV7-6 with TRBJ2-7; the match to TRBD2 covers 7 bases. V gave up 2 bases and J gave up 4 bases; unmatched junction bases: 8. Germline loops: CDR1 SGHVS, CDR2 FNYEAQ. The CDR3 spans 15 residues. The CDR3 nucleotides are TGTGCCAGCAGCTTACTGCGCGGGAGTGAGTACGAGCAGTACTTC. Residues: CASSLLRGSEYEQYF.

V usage is TRBV28 and J usage is TRBJ1-1, with 8 bases fitting TRBD1. Germline trimming cut 4 bases from V and 0 bases from J; bases unmatched to any gene: 7. The CDR3 length is 16 residues. CDR1 is MDHEN, CDR2 SYDVKM, per germline. The CDR3 is CASSWTGTLLNTEAFF. The CDR3 DNA sequence: TGTGCCAGCAGTTGGACAGGGACCCTCTTGAACACTGAAGCTTTCTTT.

The chain combines TRBV5-1 with TRBJ2-7; tentative D call: TRBD1 (6 bases). The CDR3 has 16 residues. The germline gives CDR1 SGHRS, CDR2 YFSETQ. Trimming left V 3 bases short and J 7 bases short, with 23 bases between. The CDR3 reads CASSSRWTDNRWEQYF. The CDR3 nucleotides are TGCGCCAGCAGCTCACGCTGGACAGATAATCGATGGGAGCAGTACTTC.

The CDR3 bases are TGTGCCAGCAGGACACTGTCACGGGACAGGGGAAGAATTTACGAGCAGTACTTC. It is translated as CASRTLSRDRGRIYEQYF. The chain is built from TRBV28 and TRBJ2-7, with 10 bases matching TRBD1. The V segment lost 6 bases and the J segment 4 bases; nucleotides outside the gene matches: 18. CDR1 and CDR2 from the germline V gene are MDHEN and SYDVKM. This CDR3 has 18 amino acids.

This chain joins TRBV4-1 and TRBJ1-6; TRBD1 aligns across 12 bases. Germline trimming cut 4 bases from V and 8 bases from J; bases unmatched to any gene: 6. The germline gives CDR1 MGHRA, CDR2 YSYEKL. CDR3 length equals 16 residues. DNA of the CDR3: TGCGCCAGCAGCCCCGGGACAGGGGGCCCTTATTCACCCCTCCACTTT. Protein product: CASSPGTGGPYSPLHF.

This chain connects TRBV7-8 to TRBJ2-7; TRBD1 matches at 7 bases. V lost 3 bases to trimming and J lost 5 bases; unmatched junction nucleotides: 4. Per the germline V gene, CDR1 is SGHVS and CDR2 is FQNEAQ. The CDR3 loop spans 13 amino acids. The CDR3: CASSFDREDEQYF. In nucleotides, the CDR3 is TGTGCCAGCAGCTTCGACAGGGAAGACGAGCAGTACTTC.

CDR3 DNA sequence: TGTGCCAGCAGGCGGACTACGAACACCGGGGAGCTGTTTTTT. This codes for CASRRTTNTGELFF. The gene calls are TRBV7-9 and TRBJ2-2, with TRBD2 as a possible D gene (6 bases). Germline V lookup: CDR1 SEHNR, CDR2 FQNEAQ (reference sequence). The ends were cut back, 6 bases at V and 0 bases at J, with 8 bases in the middle. The CDR3 runs to 14 residues.

The rearrangement joins TRBV14 to TRBJ1-2; unclear D gene. The V end was cut by 0 bases, the J end by 1 base, with 12 bases between. Germline V gene lookup returns CDR1 SGHDN and CDR2 FVKESK. This CDR3 has 16 amino acids. The CDR3: CASSQEGVKGNYGYTF. In DNA, the CDR3 is TGTGCCAGCAGCCAAGAAGGAGTCAAGGGTAACTATGGCTACACCTTC.

The rearrangement joins TRBV27 to TRBJ1-4; D is perhaps TRBD1 (6 bases). Trimming shortened V by 2 bases and J by 8 bases, and 9 bases separated the two germline ends. The CDR3 totals 13 residues. Germline assignment: CDR1 MNHEY and CDR2 SMNVEV (reference sequence). The CDR3: CASSLLQGEKLFF. DNA of the CDR3: TGTGCCAGCAGTTTACTACAGGGAGAAAAACTGTTTTTT.

This clone was detected only once. The gene calls are TRBV20-1 and TRBJ1-2; unclear D gene. From germline, CDR1 is DFQATT and CDR2 SNEGSKA (reference sequence). This CDR3 comprises 12 residues. V lost 3 bases and J 4 bases, leaving 9 bases between the germline ends. The CDR3 sequence is CSASTITYGYTF. DNA for the CDR3: TGCAGTGCTAGTACCATTACCTATGGCTACACCTTC.

V is TRBV2 and J is TRBJ2-1; D gene ambiguous. CDR1 is SNHLY and CDR2 is FYNNEI in the germline V gene. V was pared by 5 bases and J by 4 bases, with 3 bases between. CDR3 length: 11 amino acids. In DNA form, the CDR3 reads TGTGCCAGCAGTCCTTACAATGAGCAGTTCTTC. It is translated as CASSPYNEQFF. The full variable domain, with the rest looked up from reference TRBV2 and TRBJ2-1, is EPEVTQTPSHQVTQMGQEVILRCVPISNHLYFYWYRQILGQKVEFLVSFYNNEISEKSEIFDDQFSVERPDGSNFTLKIRSTKLEDSAMYFCASSPYNEQFFGPGTRLTVL.

J is TRBJ2-2 and V is TRBV19; D unclear. Trimming took 6 bases from V and 6 from J, leaving 8 bases between them. CDR1 and CDR2 from the germline V gene are LNHDA and SQIVND (reference sequence). The CDR3 covers 12 residues. The CDR3 nucleotides are TGTGCCAGTAGCTTGGGGTCCGGGGAGCTGTTTTTT. Translated, it gives CASSLGSGELFF. The full variable domain, in which reference TRBV19 and TRBJ2-2 provide the parts outside the CDR3, is DGGITQSPKYLFRKEGQNVTLSCEQNLNHDAMYWYRQDPGQGLRLIYYSQIVNDFQKGDIAEGYSVSREKKESFPLTVTSAQKNPTAFYLCASSLGSGELFFGEGSRLTVL.

The genes are TRBV28 and TRBJ2-7, with 7 positions matching TRBD1. The CDR3 runs to 13 residues. Germline CDR1 and CDR2: MDHEN and SYDVKM. With V trimmed by 6 bases and J by 5 bases, 7 bases remained unmatched. In DNA, the CDR3 is TGTGCCAGCAGCGAGGGGGCGTGGGACGAGCAGTACTTC. This sequence encodes CASSEGAWDEQYF.

This CDR3 is CASSQVGGKGEAFF. The CDR3 DNA reads as TGCGCCAGCAGCCAAGTCGGGGGAAAGGGTGAAGCTTTCTTT. V and J are TRBV4-3 and TRBJ1-1; perhaps TRBD1 as D (5 bases). This CDR3 spans 14 amino acids. CDR1 LGHNA and CDR2 YSLEER come from the germline V gene. Trimming left V 1 base short and J 7 bases short, with 13 bases between.

As to this clone: This CDR3 is also generated by other DNA sequences in the sample. The chain combines TRBV9 with TRBJ2-3; D is ambiguous. In germline, CDR1 is SGDLS, CDR2 YYNGEE. The CDR3 runs 15 residues. Deletions cut 0 bases from V and 1 base from J, with 9 bases between. The CDR3 coding sequence is TGTGCCAGCAGCGTAGCGAGTACCCGCACAGATACGCAGTATTTT. This sequence encodes CASSVASTRTDTQYF.

This sequence joins TRBV27 and TRBJ1-4, with D perhaps TRBD1 (5 bases). The CDR3 is made up of 15 amino acids. Germline assignment: CDR1 MNHEY and CDR2 SMNVEV (reference sequence). V lost 5 bases and J lost 5, with 15 bases in between. CDR3 coding DNA: TGTGCCAGCAGTCCCCTGGGGGAGAGGAATGAAAAACTGTTTTTT. It yields the protein CASSPLGERNEKLFF.

A single count supports this clone. The V gene is TRBV2, the J gene TRBJ1-2; 11 bases fit TRBD1. The CDR3 spans 14 residues. Germline V gene lookup returns CDR1 SNHLY and CDR2 FYNNEI. J gave up 3 bases and V 4 bases, and 1 base lay outside the gene matches. CDR3: CASSVDRGHYGYTF. The DNA of the CDR3 is TGTGCCAGCAGTGTGGACAGGGGGCACTATGGCTACACCTTC.

V and J are TRBV27 and TRBJ2-1, with TRBD2 identical over 11 bases. J lost 6 bases, V lost 5 bases, and 15 bases had no gene match. Germline CDR1 and CDR2: MNHEY and SMNVEV (reference sequence). The CDR3 contains 18 residues. The CDR3 loop reads CASSQGLAELGDVNEQFF. The DNA for the CDR3 is TGTGCCAGCAGTCAGGGACTAGCGGAGCTAGGAGATGTCAATGAGCAGTTCTTC.

The chain has TRBV4-2 and TRBJ2-1, with 13 bases aligning to TRBD2. The V gene's germline CDR1 is LGHNA and CDR2 YNFKEQ. Unmatched junction bases numbered 9, after V lost 1 base and J lost 9 bases. There are 17 residues in the CDR3. Here the CDR3 reads CASSQAQGGLAGVEQFF. The DNA for the CDR3 is TGTGCCAGCAGCCAAGCGCAGGGCGGACTAGCGGGAGTTGAGCAGTTCTTC.

The V call is TRBV28, the J call TRBJ1-5; TRBD1 is a possible D gene (5 bases). The CDR3 totals 16 residues. The ends were cut back, 8 bases at V and 3 bases at J, with 20 bases in the middle. The germline CDR1 and CDR2 sequences are MDHEN and SYDVKM. The CDR3 DNA is TGTGCCAGCCGCCCGTGGGGCCAGGGATTCAATCAGCCCCAGCATTTT. Amino acid sequence: CASRPWGQGFNQPQHF.

This clone was detected a few times. This sequence joins TRBV11-2 and TRBJ1-3; TRBD1 agrees at 8 bases. Germline loops: CDR1 SGHAT, CDR2 FQNNGV. The ends lost 4 bases at V and 8 bases at J; junction bases unmatched: 10. This CDR3 is built from 15 residues. The CDR3 spells CASSYGTGKRHTIYF. CDR3 sequence (DNA): TGTGCCAGCAGCTATGGGACAGGAAAAAGACACACCATATATTTT.

V is TRBV19 and J is TRBJ1-5; perhaps TRBD1 as D (5 bases). V was clipped by 8 bases and J by 0 bases, with 11 bases between them. Germline V gives CDR1 LNHDA, CDR2 SQIVND (reference sequence). The CDR3 extends over 14 amino acids. DNA of the CDR3: TGTGCCAGTTTGGGGGAATTTAGCAATCAGCCCCAGCATTTT. Its protein product is CASLGEFSNQPQHF.

V is TRBV10-2 and J is TRBJ2-1, with TRBD1 as a possible D gene (5 bases). The germline CDR1 and CDR2 sequences are WSHSY and SAAADI. Deletions cut 7 bases from V and 7 bases from J, with 17 bases between. The CDR3 runs 14 residues. DNA of the CDR3: TGCGCCAGCAATTATCAGGGCAGGTGGAATGAGCAGTTCTTC. Translation: CASNYQGRWNEQFF.

The chain links TRBV4-1 to TRBJ1-5, with D possibly TRBD1 on 6 matching bases. This CDR3 region has 17 residues. Germline loops: CDR1 MGHRA, CDR2 YSYEKL. With 1 base removed from V and 5 bases from J, the gap between germline ends came to 18 bases. The CDR3 sequence: CASSQVRGARPYQPQHF. In nucleotides, the CDR3 is TGCGCCAGCAGCCAAGTCCGGGGGGCTCGGCCATATCAGCCCCAGCATTTT.

This clone has a single count. This rearrangement joins TRBV7-8 to TRBJ2-7, with TRBD1 identical over 7 bases. V was clipped by 1 base and J by 7 bases; unmatched bases: 10. Looked up from germline, CDR1 is SGHVS and CDR2 is FQNEAQ. The length of the CDR3 is 15 residues. The DNA for the CDR3 is TGTGCCAGCAGCTTAGAGGGGAAGACAGGGAGAGAGCAGTACTTC. Its protein is CASSLEGKTGREQYF.

V and J are TRBV9 and TRBJ2-3; 7 positions agree with TRBD1. This CDR3 is 16 amino acids long. V shed 5 bases, J shed 3 bases, and the junction held 12 bases outside the gene matches. Germline CDR1 is SGDLS and CDR2 is YYNGEE. CDR3 coding DNA: TGTGCCAGCAGGCCCCCGACAGGGAGTATTACAGATACGCAGTATTTT. Its translation: CASRPPTGSITDTQYF.